Listed below are T cell receptor beta chains from one sample, sequenced in a study of blood T cell repertoires in COVID-19. Assay used: immunoSEQ multiplex PCR; TCRdb lists only in-frame clones, some missing. This sample has about 240,000 clones, with 82% found just once. Input material: peripheral blood. These receptors were collected from a woman aged 60-70 years with active or convalescent COVID-19. The CDR3 runs from the conserved cysteine through the conserved F or W. The order of the fields is J gene, clone size, V gene, D gene, CDR3 DNA, CDR3 protein. The D gene is left open where the match is weak. A clone size is listed for some rows: how often the clone was seen (once, few, many), or a class if it is expanded.

TRBJ1-2,NA,TRBV9,NA,TGTGCCAGCAGCGTAGGGTTTGGGCAGGGCTATGGCTACACCTTC,CASSVGFGQGYGYTF
TRBJ1-2,NA,TRBV30,NA,TGTGCCTGGTCCGGACTTTTAGCTAACTATGGCTACACCTTC,CAWSGLLANYGYTF
TRBJ2-1,NA,TRBV12-3/TRBV12-4,NA,TGTGCCAGCAGCCCAGGGGGCGGGGGCGAGCAGTTCTTC,CASSPGGGGEQFF
TRBJ1-5,NA,TRBV2,NA,TGTGCCAGCAGCAGGTTGAATAGCAATCAGCCCCAGCATTTT,CASSRLNSNQPQHF
TRBJ2-3,NA,TRBV12-3/TRBV12-4,TRBD1,TGTGCCAGCAGCCCCAGGGGGTGGGATACGCAGTATTTT,CASSPRGWDTQYF
TRBJ1-1,NA,TRBV29-1,NA,TGCAGCGGTGGGACACCCCTGCAGCTCACTGAAGCTTTCTTT,CSGGTPLQLTEAFF
TRBJ1-4,NA,TRBV5-6,TRBD1,TGTGCCAGCAGCTCCACAGGGGTGACTAATGAAAAACTGTTTTTT,CASSSTGVTNEKLFF
TRBJ1-2,NA,TRBV6-1,TRBD1,TGTGCCAGCAGAAGAAAAGGGGGCGCTGGGGGCTACACCTTC,CASRRKGGAGGYTF
TRBJ1-1,NA,TRBV5-1,TRBD1,TGCGCCAGCAACCCGGCTACAGGGGCGGGGGGTGAAGCTTTCTTT,CASNPATGAGGEAFF
TRBJ2-1,NA,TRBV24-1,TRBD2,TGTGCCACCAGTGAAGGGACTACTCCAAATGAGCAGTTCTTC,CATSEGTTPNEQFF
TRBJ2-1,NA,TRBV30,TRBD2,TGTGCCTGGAGTGTATTGAGTAGCGGGGGGTACAATGAGCAGTTCTTC,CAWSVLSSGGYNEQFF
TRBJ2-7,NA,TRBV6-6,TRBD2,TGTGCCAGCATCGGTAGCGGGGTTTACGAGCAGTACTTC,CASIGSGVYEQYF
TRBJ2-7,NA,TRBV11-2,NA,TGTGCCAGCAGCCGAAGTGGGGCGAACTCCTACGAGCAGTACTTC,CASSRSGANSYEQYF
TRBJ2-3,NA,TRBV7-2,TRBD1,TGTGCCAGCAGCAAGTCTTGGACAGGGCCAGATACGCAGTATTTT,CASSKSWTGPDTQYF
TRBJ2-7,NA,TRBV2,TRBD1,TGTGCCAGCACTTTTGGGACAGACCCCTACGAGCAGTACTTC,CASTFGTDPYEQYF
TRBJ2-7,once,TRBV7-2,TRBD1,TGTGCCAGCAGCTTACCCGAGGGGACAGGTGAATACGAGCAGTACTTC,CASSLPEGTGEYEQYF
TRBJ2-5,NA,TRBV7-3,TRBD2,TGTGCCAGCAGCTTAATTCCAGGGATAGCGGGGCAAGAGACCCAGTACTTC,CASSLIPGIAGQETQYF
TRBJ1-3,NA,TRBV15,NA,TGTGCCACCAGCAGAGATAGGTTGGGGACTTACTACTCTGGAAACACCATATATTTT,CATSRDRLGTYYSGNTIYF
TRBJ1-1,NA,TRBV7-6,TRBD1,TGTGCCAGCAGCTTAGGGGGGACAGGGGTGGGGACTGAAGCTTTCTTT,CASSLGGTGVGTEAFF
TRBJ1-6,NA,TRBV7-2,TRBD1,TGTGCCAGCAGCTTAGTCCCCGGACAGGTTGGAAATTCACCCCTCCACTTT,CASSLVPGQVGNSPLHF
TRBJ2-7,NA,TRBV11-3,NA,TGTGCCAGCAGCTTATACGGGGGGCCCTCCTACGAGCAGTACTTC,CASSLYGGPSYEQYF
TRBJ2-1,NA,TRBV27,TRBD1,TGTGCCAGCAGTTTAAGACCGGTCGCGGGACAGGGCTACACTGAGCAGTTCTTC,CASSLRPVAGQGYTEQFF
TRBJ1-2,NA,TRBV27,NA,TGTGCCAGCAGTTGGAGGCAGGGGTATGGCTACACCTTC,CASSWRQGYGYTF
TRBJ2-7,NA,TRBV4-1,TRBD1,TGCGCCAGCAGCCACAAGGACAGGGTCTACGAGCAGTACTTC,CASSHKDRVYEQYF
TRBJ1-3,once,TRBV9,NA,TGTGCCAGCAGCGTCCCTTCCCCTGGAAACACCATATATTTT,CASSVPSPGNTIYF
TRBJ1-6,NA,TRBV7-2,NA,TGTGCCAGCAGCCCCCCGGATTCACCCCTCCACTTT,CASSPPDSPLHF
TRBJ1-2,NA,TRBV2,NA,TGTGCCAGCAGTGTGCAGGGTGGCTACACCTTC,CASSVQGGYTF
TRBJ2-7,NA,TRBV7-2,TRBD1,TGTGCCAGCAGCTTAGACAGGGGTTCCGAGCAGTACTTC,CASSLDRGSEQYF
TRBJ2-3,NA,TRBV9,NA,TGTGCCAGCAGCGTAGCGGAGCGGAACACAGATACGCAGTATTTT,CASSVAERNTDTQYF
TRBJ2-5,NA,TRBV3-1/TRBV3-2,TRBD2,TGTGCCAGCAGCCAATACGGCGGGGGGGGAGAGACCCAGTACTTC,CASSQYGGGGETQYF
TRBJ1-1,NA,TRBV6-5,NA,TGTGCCAGCACCCCGGGGGGCACTGAAGCTTTCTTT,CASTPGGTEAFF
TRBJ2-7,NA,TRBV2,TRBD2,TGTGCCAGCAGTTCCGGACTAGCCGCGAACTACGAGCAGTACTTC,CASSSGLAANYEQYF
TRBJ1-1,NA,TRBV5-1,TRBD1,TGCGCCAGCACGGACAGGGCGAACACTGAAGCTTTCTTT,CASTDRANTEAFF
TRBJ1-1,once,TRBV5-1,NA,TGCGCCAGCAGCCCTGGGGGGTCCCGGAACACTGAAGCTTTCTTT,CASSPGGSRNTEAFF
TRBJ1-2,NA,TRBV30,NA,TGTGCCTGGAGTCGGGGGAGTGGTTACCAGAGTAACTATGGCTACACCTTC,CAWSRGSGYQSNYGYTF
TRBJ1-1,once,TRBV18,TRBD1,TGTGCCAGCTCACCGTCGGGACAGGGGAGGGAAGCTTTCTTT,CASSPSGQGREAFF
TRBJ1-2,NA,TRBV10-3,NA,TGTGCCATCAGTGAGTCCGGGGGGACGAATAACTATGGCTACACCTTC,CAISESGGTNNYGYTF
TRBJ1-3,NA,TRBV2,NA,TGTGCCAGCAGTTGGCAGGCAGCCTACTCTGGAAACACCATATATTTT,CASSWQAAYSGNTIYF
TRBJ2-7,NA,TRBV12-3/TRBV12-4,NA,TGTGCCAGCACCTACGGGTCCTACGAGCAGTACTTC,CASTYGSYEQYF
TRBJ1-5,few,TRBV6-5,NA,TGTGCCAGCAATCGGAGGGGCTACAATCAGCCCCAGCATTTT,CASNRRGYNQPQHF
TRBJ1-2,once,TRBV4-1,TRBD1,TGCGCCAGCAGCCAACAGGGGGGCTATGGCTACACCTTC,CASSQQGGYGYTF
TRBJ2-3,NA,TRBV2,TRBD2,TGTGCCAGCAGGCCGGGGACTAGCGGCCCCAATACGCAGTATTTT,CASRPGTSGPNTQYF
TRBJ1-1,NA,TRBV27,TRBD1,TGTGCCAGCAGTTTAAGGGGACAGGCTGAAGCTTTCTTT,CASSLRGQAEAFF
TRBJ1-4,NA,TRBV4-2,NA,TGTGCCAGCAGCCAAGATCTACAGGGTTTCAGTGAAAAACTGTTTTTT,CASSQDLQGFSEKLFF
TRBJ2-1,NA,TRBV11-2,TRBD2,TGTGCCAGCAGCCCCATAGCGGGGGCCCTGTACAATGAGCAGTTCTTC,CASSPIAGALYNEQFF
TRBJ1-4,NA,TRBV7-6,TRBD1,TGTGCCAGCAGCGCCCTACAGGGGTCTGGGGAAAAACTGTTTTTT,CASSALQGSGEKLFF
TRBJ1-2,NA,TRBV7-2,NA,TGTGCCAGCAGCGGAATGCAGGGCCTCTATGGCTACACCTTC,CASSGMQGLYGYTF
TRBJ2-2,NA,TRBV4-2,NA,TGTGCCAGCAGCCAAGATCCCCCCGGGGGGCTTTTAATGGCCGGGGAGCTGTTTTTT,CASSQDPPGGLLMAGELFF
TRBJ1-1,NA,TRBV4-1,TRBD1,TGCGCCAGCAGCCAAGGACAGGGGAGAGAGGTCGGTGAAGCTTTCTTT,CASSQGQGREVGEAFF
TRBJ1-1,NA,TRBV13,NA,TGTGCCAGCAGCGCGAGCCACACAGGACAGGAAGCTTTCTTT,CASSASHTGQEAFF
TRBJ2-5,NA,TRBV7-8,NA,TGTGCCAGCAGCTCTCCGGACAGTATGGGGGAGACCCAGTACTTC,CASSSPDSMGETQYF
TRBJ2-3,few,TRBV4-3,NA,TGCGCCAGCAGCCAAGATGGGAGCCCAGGGGCTTTTCAGGATACGCAGTATTTT,CASSQDGSPGAFQDTQYF